Listed here is a single TCR beta chain. Its antigen is undetermined. This sample was included in a study of T cell repertoires in cytomegalovirus infection. Study conclusions and caveats: Summed frequency of public TCR beta families distinguished CMV carriers with the relevant HLA.

J was trimmed by 10 bases and V by 4 bases; bases with no gene match: 13. Germline V gene data show CDR1 as SGHVS and CDR2 as FNYEAQ. The CDR3 runs 17 residues. TCRdb analysed the reads with MiXCR anew, one entry per CDR3 protein. Among 100,000 or so distinct CDR3 sequences, less than 55% were seen once, and the ten largest hold approximately 74%. The TCR was taken from a human donor in good health (CMV status not recorded). Some clones in this sample may be carry-over from other donors' samples. Sequencing was performed on CD8+ T cells from cultured PBMCs, taken from culture after CMV antigen stimulation. This chain links TRBV7-6 with TRBJ2-1; 13 nucleotides align to TRBD2. CDR3 residues: CASSSGAGTSGAEEQFF. CDR3 DNA: TGTGCCAGCAGCTCCGGCGCAGGGACTAGCGGGGCAGAGGAGCAGTTCTTC.